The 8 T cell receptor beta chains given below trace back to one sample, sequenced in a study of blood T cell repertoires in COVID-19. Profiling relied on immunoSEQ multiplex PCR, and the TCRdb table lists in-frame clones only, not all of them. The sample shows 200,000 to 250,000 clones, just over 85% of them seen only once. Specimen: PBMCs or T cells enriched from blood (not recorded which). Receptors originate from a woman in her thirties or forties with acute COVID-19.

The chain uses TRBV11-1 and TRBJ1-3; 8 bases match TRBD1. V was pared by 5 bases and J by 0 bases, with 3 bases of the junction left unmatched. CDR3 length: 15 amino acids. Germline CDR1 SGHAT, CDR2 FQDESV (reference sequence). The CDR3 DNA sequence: TGTGCCAGCAGCGCCGGGACAGGCTCTGGAAACACCATATATTTT. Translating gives CASSAGTGSGNTIYF.

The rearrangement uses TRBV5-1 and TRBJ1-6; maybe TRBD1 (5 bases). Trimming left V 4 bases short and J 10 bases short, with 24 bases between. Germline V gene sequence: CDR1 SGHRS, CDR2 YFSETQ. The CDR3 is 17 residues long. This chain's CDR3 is CASSPLVSQGSGSPLHF. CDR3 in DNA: TGCGCCAGCAGCCCGTTGGTTAGCCAGGGCTCCGGATCACCCCTCCACTTT. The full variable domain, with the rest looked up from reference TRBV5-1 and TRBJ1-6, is KAGVTQTPRYLIKTRGQQVTLSCSPISGHRSVSWYQQTPGQGLQFLFEYFSETQRNKGNFPGRFSGRQFSNSRSEMNVSTLELGDSALYLCASSPLVSQGSGSPLHFGNGTRLTVT.

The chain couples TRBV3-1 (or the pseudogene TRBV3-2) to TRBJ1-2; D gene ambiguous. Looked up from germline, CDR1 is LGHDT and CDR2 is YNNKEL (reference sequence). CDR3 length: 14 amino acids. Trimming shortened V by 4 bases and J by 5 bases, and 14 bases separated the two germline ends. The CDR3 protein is CASSLVRGRYGYTF. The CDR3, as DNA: TGTGCCAGCAGCCTAGTCCGGGGAAGATATGGCTACACCTTC.

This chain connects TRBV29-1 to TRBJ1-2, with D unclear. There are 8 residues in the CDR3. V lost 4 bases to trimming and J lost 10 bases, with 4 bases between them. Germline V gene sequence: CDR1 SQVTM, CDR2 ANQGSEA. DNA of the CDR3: TGCAGCGTTGGTTACTACACCTTC. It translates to CSVGYYTF.

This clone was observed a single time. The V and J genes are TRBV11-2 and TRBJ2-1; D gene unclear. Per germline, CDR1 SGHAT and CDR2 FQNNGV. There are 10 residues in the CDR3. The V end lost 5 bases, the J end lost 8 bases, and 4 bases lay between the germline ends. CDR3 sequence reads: CASSNYEQFF. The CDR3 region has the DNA TGTGCCAGCAGCAACTATGAGCAGTTCTTC.

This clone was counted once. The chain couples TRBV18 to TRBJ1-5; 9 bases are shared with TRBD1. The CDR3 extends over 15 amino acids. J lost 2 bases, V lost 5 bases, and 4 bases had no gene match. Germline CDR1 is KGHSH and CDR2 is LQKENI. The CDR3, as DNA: TGTGCCAGCTCATCCCGACAGGGGGGCAATCAGCCCCAGCATTTT. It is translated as CASSSRQGGNQPQHF.

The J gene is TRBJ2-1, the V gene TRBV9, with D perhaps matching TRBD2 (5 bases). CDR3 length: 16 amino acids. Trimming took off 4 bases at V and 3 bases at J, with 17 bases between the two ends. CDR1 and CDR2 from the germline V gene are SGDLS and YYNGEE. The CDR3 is CASSSSGSLVYNEQFF. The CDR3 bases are TGTGCCAGCAGCTCATCGGGAAGCCTAGTCTACAATGAGCAGTTCTTC.

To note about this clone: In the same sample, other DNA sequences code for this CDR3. This CDR3 is CASSSTLNTEAFF. For the CDR3, the DNA is TGTGCCAGCAGTTCGACATTGAACACTGAAGCTTTCTTT. The chain employs TRBV6-5 and TRBJ1-1; D not certain. CDR3 length: 13 amino acids. Germline V gene lookup returns CDR1 MNHEY and CDR2 SVGAGI. Deletions cut 4 bases from V and 0 bases from J, with 6 bases between.